These T cell receptor beta chains were read from a single sample in a study of T cell clones after liver transplantation. Profiling relied on immunoSEQ multiplex PCR, and the TCRdb table lists in-frame clones only, not all of them. The sample has about 72,000 clones; more than 75% are singletons. The specimen comprised CD4+ T cells from blood, sampled before liver transplant. These receptors came from a human donor who received a liver transplant. Both conserved end residues are part of each CDR3. D genes are given only for firm matches. Clone size is stated in some rows and not others, as once, few, many or a class when expanded.

v_gene: TRBV5-4; abundance: NA; d_gene: NA; j_gene: TRBJ2-2; CDR3nt: TGTGCCAGCACCCTATGGGGCTGGCGGGAGCTGTTTTTT; CDR3aa: CASTLWGWRELFF
v_gene: TRBV9; abundance: NA; d_gene: NA; j_gene: TRBJ1-2; CDR3nt: TGTGCCAGCAGCGCCCGGGACCCTAACTATGGCTACACCTTC; CDR3aa: CASSARDPNYGYTF
v_gene: TRBV6-6; abundance: NA; d_gene: TRBD2; j_gene: TRBJ2-7; CDR3nt: TGTGCCAGCAAAAGACTAGCGGGAGAATACGAGCAGTACTTC; CDR3aa: CASKRLAGEYEQYF
v_gene: TRBV7-6; abundance: NA; d_gene: TRBD2; j_gene: TRBJ2-7; CDR3nt: TGTGCCAGCAGCTTCGGCGGGACTAGCTCCTACGAGCAGTACTTC; CDR3aa: CASSFGGTSSYEQYF
v_gene: TRBV5-6; abundance: NA; d_gene: NA; j_gene: TRBJ1-2; CDR3nt: TGTGCCAGCAGCTTGTCCCGAGACACCTTC; CDR3aa: CASSLSRDTF
v_gene: TRBV19; abundance: NA; d_gene: NA; j_gene: TRBJ1-4; CDR3nt: TGTGCCAGTAATTCGGGAACAACTAATGAAAAACTGTTTTTT; CDR3aa: CASNSGTTNEKLFF
v_gene: TRBV7-3; abundance: NA; d_gene: NA; j_gene: TRBJ1-1; CDR3nt: TGTGCCAGCAGCTTACTGGGACGGTTGAACACTGAAGCTTTCTTT; CDR3aa: CASSLLGRLNTEAFF
v_gene: TRBV2; abundance: NA; d_gene: TRBD2; j_gene: TRBJ2-1; CDR3nt: TGTGCCAGCAGGCTGACTAGCGGGAGTCCTGAGCAGTTCTTC; CDR3aa: CASRLTSGSPEQFF
v_gene: TRBV19; abundance: NA; d_gene: NA; j_gene: TRBJ1-5; CDR3nt: TGTGCCAGTAGTATCAGTTTGGGGTTAAATCAGCCCCAGCATTTT; CDR3aa: CASSISLGLNQPQHF
v_gene: TRBV7-2; abundance: NA; d_gene: TRBD1; j_gene: TRBJ2-5; CDR3nt: TGTGCCAGCAGCTTAACAGGGGGCGCGGAGACCCAGTACTTC; CDR3aa: CASSLTGGAETQYF
v_gene: TRBV4-1; abundance: NA; d_gene: TRBD1; j_gene: TRBJ2-5; CDR3nt: TGCGCCAGCAGCGGTCCCGGGACAGGCCAAGAGACCCAGTACTTC; CDR3aa: CASSGPGTGQETQYF
v_gene: TRBV27; abundance: once; d_gene: TRBD2; j_gene: TRBJ2-7; CDR3nt: TGTGCCAGCAGTACCGCGGGACTAGCGGTCGTCTTC; CDR3aa: CASSTAGLAVVF
v_gene: TRBV7-9; abundance: NA; d_gene: TRBD1; j_gene: TRBJ1-3; CDR3nt: TGTGCCAGCAGCTACTTTATAGCCGGGACAGGGTACGGAAACACCATATATTTT; CDR3aa: CASSYFIAGTGYGNTIYF
v_gene: TRBV5-1; abundance: NA; d_gene: NA; j_gene: TRBJ2-3; CDR3nt: TGCGCCAGCAGCTTGGGCCCCCTGGGGGATACGCAGTATTTT; CDR3aa: CASSLGPLGDTQYF
v_gene: TRBV28; abundance: once; d_gene: NA; j_gene: TRBJ2-6; CDR3nt: TGTGCCAGCAGTGACAGTCTTAGCGGATCTGGGGCCAACGTCCTGACTTTC; CDR3aa: CASSDSLSGSGANVLTF
v_gene: TRBV27; abundance: NA; d_gene: TRBD2; j_gene: TRBJ2-1; CDR3nt: TGTGCCAGCAGGCCCAGCGGGAGCAATGAGCAGTTCTTC; CDR3aa: CASRPSGSNEQFF
v_gene: TRBV6-1; abundance: NA; d_gene: NA; j_gene: TRBJ2-1; CDR3nt: TGTGCCAGCAGTGAATTGGTATACAATGAGCAGTTCTTC; CDR3aa: CASSELVYNEQFF
v_gene: TRBV2; abundance: once; d_gene: TRBD1; j_gene: TRBJ2-7; CDR3nt: TGTGCCAGCAGGGCCGGGACAGGGGTATACGAGCAGTACTTC; CDR3aa: CASRAGTGVYEQYF
v_gene: TRBV2; abundance: NA; d_gene: NA; j_gene: TRBJ1-1; CDR3nt: TGTGCCAGCAGTGAGGCGGTTCGGGGGGTGACTGAAGCTTTCTTT; CDR3aa: CASSEAVRGVTEAFF
v_gene: TRBV28; abundance: NA; d_gene: NA; j_gene: TRBJ2-6; CDR3nt: TGTGCCAGCAGCGCAACAGGGAAATTGATCTCTGGGGCCAACGTCCTGACTTTC; CDR3aa: CASSATGKLISGANVLTF
v_gene: TRBV2; abundance: NA; d_gene: NA; j_gene: TRBJ1-3; CDR3nt: TGTGCCAGCAGTAAGGACAGCTCTGGAAACACCATATATTTT; CDR3aa: CASSKDSSGNTIYF
v_gene: TRBV27; abundance: few; d_gene: NA; j_gene: TRBJ2-7; CDR3nt: TGTGCCAGCAGTCCCGCCGACAGTTTCTCCTACGAGCAGTACTTC; CDR3aa: CASSPADSFSYEQYF